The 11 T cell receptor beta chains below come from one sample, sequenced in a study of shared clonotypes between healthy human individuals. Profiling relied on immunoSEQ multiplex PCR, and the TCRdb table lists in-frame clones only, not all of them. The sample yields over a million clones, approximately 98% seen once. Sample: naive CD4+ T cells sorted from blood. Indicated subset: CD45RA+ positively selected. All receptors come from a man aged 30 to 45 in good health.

CDR3 sequence reads: CASSYSTDRGQYF. The CDR3 DNA sequence: TGTGCCAGCAGTTACTCGACAGACAGGGGCCAGTACTTC. V is TRBV6-5 and J is TRBJ2-7; 8 nucleotides align to TRBD1. The V and J ends lost 0 bases and 10 bases, in that order; junction bases with no gene match: 5. This CDR3 is built from 13 residues. In germline, CDR1 is MNHEY, CDR2 SVGAGI.

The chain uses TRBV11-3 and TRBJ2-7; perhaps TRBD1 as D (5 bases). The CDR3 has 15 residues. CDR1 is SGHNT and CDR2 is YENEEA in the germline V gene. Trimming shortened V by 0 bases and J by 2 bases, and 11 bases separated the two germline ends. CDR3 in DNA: TGTGCCAGCAGCTTAGATTCCAAACAGGCCTACGAGCAGTACTTC. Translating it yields CASSLDSKQAYEQYF.

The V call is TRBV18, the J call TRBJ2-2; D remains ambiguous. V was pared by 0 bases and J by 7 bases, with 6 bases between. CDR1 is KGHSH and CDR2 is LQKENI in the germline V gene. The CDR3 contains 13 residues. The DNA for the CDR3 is TGTGCCAGCTCACCACCAAGTCGCGGGGAGCTGTTTTTT. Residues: CASSPPSRGELFF. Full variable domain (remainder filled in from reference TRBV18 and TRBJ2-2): NAGVMQNPRHLVRRRGQEARLRCSPMKGHSHVYWYRQLPEEGLKFMVYLQKENIIDESGMPKERFSAEFPKEGPSILRIQQVVRGDSAAYFCASSPPSRGELFFGEGSRLTVL.

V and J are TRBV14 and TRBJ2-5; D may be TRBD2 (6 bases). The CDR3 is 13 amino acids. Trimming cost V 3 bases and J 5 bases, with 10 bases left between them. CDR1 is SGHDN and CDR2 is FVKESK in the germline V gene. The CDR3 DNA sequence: TGTGCCAGCAGCCACCGAGGGAGGGAGACCCAGTACTTC. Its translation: CASSHRGRETQYF.

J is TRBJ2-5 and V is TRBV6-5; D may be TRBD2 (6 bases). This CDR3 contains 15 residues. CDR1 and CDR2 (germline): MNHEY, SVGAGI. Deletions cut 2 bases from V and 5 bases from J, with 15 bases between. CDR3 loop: CASSYDPRAGETQYF. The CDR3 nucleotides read TGTGCCAGCAGTTACGATCCGAGGGCGGGGGAGACCCAGTACTTC.

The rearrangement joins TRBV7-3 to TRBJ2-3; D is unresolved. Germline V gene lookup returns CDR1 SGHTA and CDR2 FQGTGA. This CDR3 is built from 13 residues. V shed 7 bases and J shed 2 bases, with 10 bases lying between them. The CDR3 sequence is CASIRQVTDTQYF. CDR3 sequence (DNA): TGTGCCAGCATACGCCAGGTCACAGATACGCAGTATTTT.

As DNA, the CDR3 is TGTGCCAGCAGTAGTCGGGCCCTAAAGTCCTACGAGCAGTACTTC. Translating it yields CASSSRALKSYEQYF. This chain uses TRBV27 with TRBJ2-7; no clear D gene. There are 15 residues in the CDR3. The germline CDR1 and CDR2 sequences are MNHEY and SMNVEV (reference sequence). V lost 5 bases and J lost 1, with 15 bases in between.

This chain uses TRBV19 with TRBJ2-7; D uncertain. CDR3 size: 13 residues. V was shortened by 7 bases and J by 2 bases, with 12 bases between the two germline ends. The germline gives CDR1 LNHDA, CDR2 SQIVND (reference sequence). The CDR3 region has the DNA TGTGCCAGTAAAGATACAGCCCCCTACGAGCAGTACTTC. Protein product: CASKDTAPYEQYF.

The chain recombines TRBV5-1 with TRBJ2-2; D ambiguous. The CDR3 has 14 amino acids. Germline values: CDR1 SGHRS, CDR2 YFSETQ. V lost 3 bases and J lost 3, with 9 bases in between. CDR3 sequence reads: CASSSTVDTGELFF. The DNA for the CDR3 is TGCGCCAGCAGCTCCACCGTAGACACCGGGGAGCTGTTTTTT. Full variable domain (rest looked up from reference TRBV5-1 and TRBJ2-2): KAGVTQTPRYLIKTRGQQVTLSCSPISGHRSVSWYQQTPGQGLQFLFEYFSETQRNKGNFPGRFSGRQFSNSRSEMNVSTLELGDSALYLCASSSTVDTGELFFGEGSRLTVL.

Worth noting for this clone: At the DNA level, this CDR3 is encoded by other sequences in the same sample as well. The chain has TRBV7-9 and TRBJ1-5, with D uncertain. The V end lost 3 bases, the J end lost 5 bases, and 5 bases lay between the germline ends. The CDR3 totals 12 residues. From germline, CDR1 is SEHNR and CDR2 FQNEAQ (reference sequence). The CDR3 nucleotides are TGTGCCAGCAGCTTCGGCGATCAGCCCCAGCATTTT. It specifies CASSFGDQPQHF.

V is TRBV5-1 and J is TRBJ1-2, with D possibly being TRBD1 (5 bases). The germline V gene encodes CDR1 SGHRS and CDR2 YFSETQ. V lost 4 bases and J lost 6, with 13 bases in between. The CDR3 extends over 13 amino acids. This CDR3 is CASSGFTGDGYTF. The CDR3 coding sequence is TGCGCCAGCAGCGGGTTTACAGGAGATGGCTACACCTTC.